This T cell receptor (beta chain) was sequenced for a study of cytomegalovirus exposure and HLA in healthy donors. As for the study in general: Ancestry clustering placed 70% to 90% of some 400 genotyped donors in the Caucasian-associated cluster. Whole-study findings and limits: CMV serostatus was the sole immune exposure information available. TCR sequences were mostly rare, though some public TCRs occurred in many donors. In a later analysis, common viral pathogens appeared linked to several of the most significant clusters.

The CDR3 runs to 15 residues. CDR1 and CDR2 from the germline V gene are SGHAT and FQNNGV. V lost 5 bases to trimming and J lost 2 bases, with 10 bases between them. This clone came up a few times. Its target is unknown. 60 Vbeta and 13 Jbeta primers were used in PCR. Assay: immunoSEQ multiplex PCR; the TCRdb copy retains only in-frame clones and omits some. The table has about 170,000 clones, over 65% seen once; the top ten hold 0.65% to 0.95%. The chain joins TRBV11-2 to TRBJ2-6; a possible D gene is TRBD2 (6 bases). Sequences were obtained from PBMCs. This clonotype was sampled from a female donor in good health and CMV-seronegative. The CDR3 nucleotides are TGTGCCAGCAGCGCGCGGGGAGCTGGGGCCAACGTCCTGACTTTC. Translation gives CASSARGAGANVLTF.